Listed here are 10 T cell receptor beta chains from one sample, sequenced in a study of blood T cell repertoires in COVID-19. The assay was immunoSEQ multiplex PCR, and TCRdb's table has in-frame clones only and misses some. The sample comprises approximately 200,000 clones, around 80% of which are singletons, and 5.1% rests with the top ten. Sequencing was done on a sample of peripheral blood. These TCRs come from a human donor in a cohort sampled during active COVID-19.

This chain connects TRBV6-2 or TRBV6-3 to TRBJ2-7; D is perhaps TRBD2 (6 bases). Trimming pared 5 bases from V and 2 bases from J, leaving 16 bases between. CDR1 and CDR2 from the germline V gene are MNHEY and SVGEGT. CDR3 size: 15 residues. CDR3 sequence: CASSLAGGATYEQYF. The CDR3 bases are TGTGCCAGCAGTCTTGCAGGCGGGGCAACCTACGAGCAGTACTTC.

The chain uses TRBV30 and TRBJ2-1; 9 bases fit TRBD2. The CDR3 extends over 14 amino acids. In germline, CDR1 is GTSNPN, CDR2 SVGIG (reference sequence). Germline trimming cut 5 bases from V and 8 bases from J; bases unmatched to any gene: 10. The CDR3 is CAWGGSSGAYEQFF. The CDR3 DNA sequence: TGTGCCTGGGGGGGTTCTAGCGGGGCCTATGAGCAGTTCTTC.

CDR3: CASSPTSTDTQYF. The CDR3 bases are TGTGCCAGCAGTCCCACTAGCACAGATACGCAGTATTTT. This sequence joins TRBV28 and TRBJ2-3; D not resolved. V lost 5 bases and J 0 bases, leaving 6 bases between the germline ends. CDR3 size: 13 residues. In germline, CDR1 is MDHEN, CDR2 SYDVKM.

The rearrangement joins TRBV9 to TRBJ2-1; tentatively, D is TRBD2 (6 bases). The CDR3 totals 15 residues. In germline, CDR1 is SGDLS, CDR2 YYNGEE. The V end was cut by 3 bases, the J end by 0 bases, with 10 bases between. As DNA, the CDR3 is TGTGCCAGCAGCGGGGACTTCAGCTCCTACAATGAGCAGTTCTTC. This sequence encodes CASSGDFSSYNEQFF.

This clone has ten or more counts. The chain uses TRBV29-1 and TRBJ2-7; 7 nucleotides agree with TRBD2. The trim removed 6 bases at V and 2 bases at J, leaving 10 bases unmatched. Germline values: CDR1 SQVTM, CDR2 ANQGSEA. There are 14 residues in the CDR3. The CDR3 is CSVIRRESTYEQYF. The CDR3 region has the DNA TGCAGCGTCATACGGCGGGAGTCTACCTACGAGCAGTACTTC.

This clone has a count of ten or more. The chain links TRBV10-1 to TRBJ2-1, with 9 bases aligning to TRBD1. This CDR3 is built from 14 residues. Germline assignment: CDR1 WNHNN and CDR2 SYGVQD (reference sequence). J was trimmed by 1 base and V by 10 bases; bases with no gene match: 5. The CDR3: CATRGTGSYNEQFF. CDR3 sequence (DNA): TGCGCCACCAGAGGGACAGGGTCCTACAATGAGCAGTTCTTC.

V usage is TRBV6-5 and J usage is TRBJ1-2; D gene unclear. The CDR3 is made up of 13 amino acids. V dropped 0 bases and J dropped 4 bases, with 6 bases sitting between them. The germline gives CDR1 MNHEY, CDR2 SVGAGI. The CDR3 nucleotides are TGTGCCAGCAGTTACTCTGGCACCTATGGCTACACCTTC. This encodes CASSYSGTYGYTF.

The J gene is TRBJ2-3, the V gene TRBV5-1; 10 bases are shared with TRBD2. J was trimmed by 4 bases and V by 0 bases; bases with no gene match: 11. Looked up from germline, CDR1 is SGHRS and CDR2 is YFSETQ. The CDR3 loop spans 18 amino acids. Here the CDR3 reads CASSLGPGAGGRADTQYF. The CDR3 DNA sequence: TGCGCCAGCAGCTTGGGGCCGGGAGCGGGAGGGAGAGCAGATACGCAGTATTTT.

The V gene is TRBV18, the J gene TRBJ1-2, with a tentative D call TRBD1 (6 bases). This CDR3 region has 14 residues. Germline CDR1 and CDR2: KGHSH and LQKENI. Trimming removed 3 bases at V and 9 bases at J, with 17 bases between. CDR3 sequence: CASSPVVWGPSYTF. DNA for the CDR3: TGTGCCAGCTCACCGGTGGTATGGGGGCCCAGCTACACCTTC.

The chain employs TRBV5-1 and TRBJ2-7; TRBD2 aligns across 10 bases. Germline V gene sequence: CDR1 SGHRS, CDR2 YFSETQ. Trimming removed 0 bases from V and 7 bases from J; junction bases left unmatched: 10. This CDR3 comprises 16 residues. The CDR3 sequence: CASSLAAGGPQREQYF. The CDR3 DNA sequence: TGCGCCAGCAGCTTGGCAGCGGGAGGGCCTCAGAGAGAGCAGTACTTC.